This T cell receptor beta chain was recovered during a study of Tregs in tolerant kidney transplant recipients. This table comes from immunoSEQ multiplex PCR, and its TCRdb copy is limited to in-frame clones, with some not included. This sample yields roughly 250,000 clones, of which about four fifths are seen a single time; roughly 0.67% belongs to the top ten. This TCR derives from a human donor in good health. The sample consisted of CD4+ T cells from blood.

CDR3 bases: TGTGCCAGCAGTGACCCCTACAGCTACGAGCAGTACTTC. It translates to CASSDPYSYEQYF. The chain couples TRBV25-1 to TRBJ2-7, with D unresolved. The CDR3 is 13 residues long. V was clipped by 3 bases and J by 3 bases, with 9 bases between them. Germline V gene lookup returns CDR1 MGHDK and CDR2 SYGVNS.